This entry concerns a single T cell receptor (beta chain). The antigen remains undetermined. This sequence may be a read error, since a much larger clone differs from it by one base. In the same sample, other DNA sequences code for this CDR3. It was CD45RO-negative cells, positively selected for CCR7, that made up naive CD8 cells, with terminally differentiated effector memory CD45RA+ cells excluded. The method was immunoSEQ multiplex PCR; TCRdb's version includes in-frame clones alone and lacks a portion of them. The table has about 2 million clones, roughly 95% seen once. The CDR3 extends over 13 amino acids. CDR1 SGDLS and CDR2 YYNGEE come from the germline V gene. The ends were cut back, 0 bases at V and 1 base at J, with 4 bases in the middle. These data originate in a study of shared clonotypes between healthy human individuals. General study findings and limits: What naive subsets generally showed was a larger estimated richness than memory subsets showed.

The chain has TRBV9 and TRBJ1-1; D ambiguous. The sequence came from a man aged 18 to 30 in good health. Sequenced input: naive CD8+ T cells sorted from blood. CDR3 in DNA: TGTGCCAGCAGCGTAGCACGGAACACTGAAGCTTTCTTT. This translates into CASSVARNTEAFF.